Here is one T cell receptor beta chain with its context. What it binds is not known. The data derive from a study of cytomegalovirus exposure and HLA in healthy donors. Overall study: The approximately 120 validation repertoires were produced on the same platform as the 650 or so repertoires of the first cohort. This was reported in a later analysis.

General observations from the study: First-cohort TCR clusters tended to co-occur in the roughly 120 validation repertoires, a later analysis found. The classifier was said to identify cytomegalovirus status with high specificity and sensitivity. About 180 TCR beta chains were listed as cytomegalovirus-associated.

TCRdb's copy holds only in-frame clones and misses some; the assay was immunoSEQ multiplex PCR. The table lists about 160,000 clones, approximately 90% of them singletons, with about 3% in the top ten. CDR1 is MDHEN and CDR2 is SYDVKM in the germline V gene. The CDR3 is 13 amino acids. V gave up 9 bases and J gave up 0 bases, with 11 bases separating them. The sample consisted of PBMCs. V usage is TRBV28 and J usage is TRBJ2-5; possibly TRBD1 for D (5 bases). The sequence was collected from a man younger than 30 in good health and CMV-seronegative. In DNA form, the CDR3 reads TGTGCCAGTAACTTACAGGACCAAGAGACCCAGTACTTC. It is translated as CASNLQDQETQYF.